This T cell receptor (beta chain) derives from a study of response to subunit inactivated influenza vaccine. The CDR3 has 18 amino acids. Germline lookup yields CDR1 ENHRY and CDR2 SYGVKD. The V gene end was trimmed by 0 bases and the J gene end by 4 bases; junction bases not matched to a gene: 9. A word on this clonotype: Its matching antigen is unknown.

Study results and caveats: The authors proposed limited new T cell recruitment per seasonal influenza vaccination.

Using its own MiXCR run on the RT-PCR reads, TCRdb lists one record per CDR3 protein. The sample includes 500,000 to 550,000 distinct CDR3 sequences, roughly 7.9% of them seen just once. The source is a man aged 45-69 years who received an inactivated influenza vaccine. The rearrangement joins TRBV10-3 to TRBJ2-1; 10 bases align to TRBD1. The specimen comprised PBMCs from blood, sampled less than 30 months after vaccination. The CDR3 is CAISESMDRGYGYNEQFF. The CDR3 DNA follows: TGTGCCATCAGTGAGTCGATGGACAGGGGGTACGGATACAATGAGCAGTTCTTC.